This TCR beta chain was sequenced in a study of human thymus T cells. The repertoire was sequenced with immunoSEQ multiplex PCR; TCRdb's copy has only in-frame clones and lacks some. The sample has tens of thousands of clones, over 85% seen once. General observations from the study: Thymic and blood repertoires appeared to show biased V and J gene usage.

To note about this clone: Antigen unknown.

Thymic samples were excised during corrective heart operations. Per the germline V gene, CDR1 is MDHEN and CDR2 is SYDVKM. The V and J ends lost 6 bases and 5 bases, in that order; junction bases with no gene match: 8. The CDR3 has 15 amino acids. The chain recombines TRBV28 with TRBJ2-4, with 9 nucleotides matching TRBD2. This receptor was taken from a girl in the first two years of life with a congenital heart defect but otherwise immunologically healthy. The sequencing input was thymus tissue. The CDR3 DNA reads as TGTGCCAGCAGACCTCAGCGGGAGGAAGAAAACATTCAGTACTTC. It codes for CASRPQREEENIQYF.